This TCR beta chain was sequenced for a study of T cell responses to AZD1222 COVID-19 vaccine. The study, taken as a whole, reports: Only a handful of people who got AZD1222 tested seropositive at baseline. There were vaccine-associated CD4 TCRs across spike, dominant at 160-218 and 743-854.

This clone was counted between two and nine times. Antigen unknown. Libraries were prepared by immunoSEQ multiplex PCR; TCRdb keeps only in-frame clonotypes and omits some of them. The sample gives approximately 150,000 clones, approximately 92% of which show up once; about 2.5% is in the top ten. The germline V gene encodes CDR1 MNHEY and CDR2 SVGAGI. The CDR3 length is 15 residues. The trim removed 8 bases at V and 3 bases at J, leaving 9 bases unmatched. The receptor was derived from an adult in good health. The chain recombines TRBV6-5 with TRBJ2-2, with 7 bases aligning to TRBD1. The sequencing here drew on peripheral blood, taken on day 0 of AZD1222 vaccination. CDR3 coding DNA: TGTGCCAGCCAATGGACAGGAGAACACACCGGGGAGCTGTTTTTT. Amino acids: CASQWTGEHTGELFF.